This T cell receptor (beta chain) was sequenced in a study of immune cell composition in non-small cell lung cancer. Study conclusions and caveats: TIL tumour reactivity correlated with maximal tumour-associated clone frequency in adenocarcinoma. Around 80% of squamous and roughly 34% of adenocarcinoma cases had tumour-associated clones >0.5%.

As concerns this clone: The antigen is unknown.

V shed 2 bases, J shed 1 base, and the junction held 5 bases outside the gene matches. The germline gives CDR1 LGHNA, CDR2 YNFKEQ. This CDR3 comprises 17 residues. The table came from immunoSEQ multiplex PCR; TCRdb's copy has only in-frame clones and leaves some out. The data hold almost 3,000 clones, with around 81% observed a single time. The same data also contributed to another study, on CD4 T cells in lung cancer. That source reports: Patients' blood was tested for T-cell responses to mutation-encoded neoepitopes. Four resected stage I-III patients provided tumor and non-adjacent lung tissue.

This receptor was identified in a human donor with non-small cell lung cancer. The specimen sequenced was lung tumor tissue. The chain carries TRBV4-2 and TRBJ2-5; 12 nucleotides match TRBD2. In DNA form, the CDR3 reads TGTGCCAGCAGCCAACGGCTAGCGGGGGGGACCCAAGAGACCCAGTACTTC. Encoded protein: CASSQRLAGGTQETQYF.